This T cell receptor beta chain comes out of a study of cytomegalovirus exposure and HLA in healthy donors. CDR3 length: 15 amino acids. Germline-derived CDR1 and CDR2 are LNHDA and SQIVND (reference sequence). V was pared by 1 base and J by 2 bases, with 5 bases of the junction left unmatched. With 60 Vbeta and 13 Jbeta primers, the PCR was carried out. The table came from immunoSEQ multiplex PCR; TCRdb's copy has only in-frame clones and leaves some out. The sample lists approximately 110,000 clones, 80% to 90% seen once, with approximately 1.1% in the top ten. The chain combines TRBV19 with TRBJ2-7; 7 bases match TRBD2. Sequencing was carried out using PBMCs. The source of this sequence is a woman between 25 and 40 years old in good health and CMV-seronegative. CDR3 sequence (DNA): TGTGCCAGTAGTATAGGTCTAGCGGCTACCTACGAGCAGTACTTC. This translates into CASSIGLAATYEQYF.